The rows below give T cell receptor beta chains drawn from one sample of a study of metastatic and nonmetastatic thyroid tumors. Using MiXCR, TCRdb reanalyzed the PCR reads. This sample has under 20,000 clones, with about a quarter found just once. The sequencing sample was made of tumor tissue. The receptor source for this set is a female donor with papillary thyroid cancer or a benign thyroid nodule (not recorded which). Some clones in this sample may be carry-over from other donors' samples. Both conserved end residues are part of each CDR3. D genes are given only for firm matches. Clone size is given for some rows only: seen once, a few or many times, or a class if the clone is expanded.

>NA|TRBV6-1|TRBJ2-1|few
TGTGCCAGCAGCCTCAATGAGAACCGAATATACAATGAGCAGTTCTTC
CASSLNENRIYNEQFF
>TRBD1|TRBV3-1|TRBJ2-7|medium-sized
TGTGCCAGCAGCACTTCAAGGGGGCGCGGTGGCTCCTACGAGCAGTACTTC
CASSTSRGRGGSYEQYF
>NA|TRBV19|TRBJ1-1|once
TGTGCCAGTAGTATCGGGGCTATTGCTTCAAACACTGAAGCTTTCTTT
CASSIGAIASNTEAFF
>TRBD2|TRBV20-1|TRBJ2-3|many
TGCAGTGCCCAGTTTCCGGGAGGGAGGTTTGATACGCAGTATTTT
CSAQFPGGRFDTQYF
>TRBD1|TRBV18|TRBJ1-1|medium-sized
TGTGCCAGCTTACCTGGGGACAGGGGTTTTCTCGTCACTGAAGCTTTCTTT
CASLPGDRGFLVTEAFF
>TRBD2|TRBV28|TRBJ2-1|NA
TGTGCCAGCAGTCCAAGTGGCGGGAGGATGAATGAGCAGTTCTTC
CASSPSGGRMNEQFF
>NA|TRBV29-1|TRBJ2-1|many
TGCAGCTTTTTCCGGGACCTAGGGAGGGAGCAGTTCTTC
CSFFRDLGREQFF
>TRBD1|TRBV4-1|TRBJ2-7|medium-sized
TGCGCCAGCAGCCAATTAGGGGACAGGGCGAACGAGCAGTACTTC
CASSQLGDRANEQYF
>NA|TRBV6-1|TRBJ2-1|NA
TGTGCCAGCGTACGTATTTCTGTCGACAATGAGCAGTTCTTC
CASVRISVDNEQFF
>NA|TRBV15|TRBJ1-2|NA
TGTGCTACCAGCCCTAAGGTGTGGGGCGATGGCTACACCTTC
CATSPKVWGDGYTF
>NA|TRBV5-1|TRBJ2-1|many
TGCGCCAGCAGCTTGATCAGAAACAATGAGCAGTTCTTC
CASSLIRNNEQFF
>NA|TRBV20-1|TRBJ2-7|once
TGCAGTGCTAGACCACCGACAGTGGGCTACGAGCAGTACTTC
CSARPPTVGYEQYF
>TRBD2|TRBV11-2|TRBJ2-4|many
TGTGCCAGCAGCCACCGACTAGCGGGAGGGTCCCTCCTAGCCAAAAACATTCAGTACTTC
CASSHRLAGGSLLAKNIQYF
>NA|TRBV5-1|TRBJ2-7|medium-sized
TGCGCCAGCAGCTTGGTTACAGGACAATCCTACGAGCAGTACTTC
CASSLVTGQSYEQYF
>NA|TRBV12-3/TRBV12-4|TRBJ2-2|few
TGTGCCAGCACTCCTGGGTTTGTGAACACCGGGGAGCTGTTTTTT
CASTPGFVNTGELFF
>TRBD2|TRBV19|TRBJ2-5|many
TGTGCCAGTAGTCCCGAGCGGGAGGGCGTTCCGGAGACCCAGTACTTC
CASSPEREGVPETQYF
>TRBD1|TRBV12-3/TRBV12-4|TRBJ1-4|many
TGTGCCAGCAGTTTACCCGGGACAGGGAGTGAAAAACTGTTTTTT
CASSLPGTGSEKLFF
>NA|TRBV5-1|TRBJ2-2|many
TGCGCCAGCAGCTTGGGACAGACCAACACCGGGGAGCTGTTTTTT
CASSLGQTNTGELFF
>NA|TRBV19|TRBJ1-5|many
TGTGCCAGTAGTATTCCCCGGAGCGAAAATCAGCCCCAGCATTTT
CASSIPRSENQPQHF
>NA|TRBV9|TRBJ1-5|NA
TGTGCCAGCAGCACTCAAGACTCAAATCAGCCCCAGCATTTT
CASSTQDSNQPQHF
>NA|TRBV6-1|TRBJ2-5|many
TGTGCCAGCAGTGAAGCGTTCTCCGTCGAAGAGACCCAGTACTTC
CASSEAFSVEETQYF
>NA|TRBV6-2/TRBV6-3|TRBJ1-1|few
TGTGCCAGCAGTTTAAGTAATTTTAACACTGAAGCTTTCTTT
CASSLSNFNTEAFF
>NA|TRBV27|TRBJ1-5|few
TGTGCCAGCAGTTTAGCAGTAAATGCTCAGCCCCAGCATTTT
CASSLAVNAQPQHF
>NA|TRBV28|TRBJ1-3|many
TGTGCCAGCAGTGAGTCAGGGGTGATTGGAAACACCATATATTTT
CASSESGVIGNTIYF
>NA|TRBV27|TRBJ2-5|NA
TGTGCCAGCAGTTTATATGGGGGCGGAGAGACCCAGTACTTC
CASSLYGGGETQYF
>TRBD1|TRBV20-1|TRBJ1-2|NA
TGCAGTGCTAGAGAAACAGGGGGCGCAAACTATGGCTACACCTTC
CSARETGGANYGYTF
>NA|TRBV9|TRBJ2-7|many
TGTGCCAGCAGCGTAGATCCGGGGGTGCGCGAGCAGTACTTC
CASSVDPGVREQYF
>TRBD2|TRBV20-1|TRBJ2-1|NA
TGCAGTGCTAGAGATGTATCTAGCGGGAGGGCCGGCAATGAGCAGTTCTTC
CSARDVSSGRAGNEQFF
>TRBD2|TRBV20-1|TRBJ2-3|many
TGCAGTGCTAGGGGGGGAGGGCTCCTTTCGGGTTATAGCACAGATACGCAGTATTTT
CSARGGGLLSGYSTDTQYF
>TRBD2|TRBV20-1|TRBJ2-7|medium-sized
TGCAGTGCTAGAGACCAGACTAGCGTGAAGAGCTCCTACGAGCAGTACTTC
CSARDQTSVKSSYEQYF
>NA|TRBV20-1|TRBJ2-7|NA
TGCAGTGCTAGAGTTTACGGATCCTACGAGCAGTACTTC
CSARVYGSYEQYF
>NA|TRBV27|TRBJ1-4|many
TGTGCCAGCAGTCCGAAGCGGTCGGGGGCTTATGAAAAACTGTTTTTT
CASSPKRSGAYEKLFF
>TRBD2|TRBV6-1|TRBJ2-7|NA
TGTGCCAGTACGCGGGAGGGCCGATCCTACGAGCAGTACTTC
CASTREGRSYEQYF
>TRBD2|TRBV6-1|TRBJ2-3|few
TGTGCCAGCAGTGAAACTAGCGGGATCCCAGATACGCAGTATTTT
CASSETSGIPDTQYF
>NA|TRBV29-1|TRBJ1-2|many
TGCAGCGTTGAAGATCTTCGGGGGAGCTATGGCTACACCTTC
CSVEDLRGSYGYTF
>NA|TRBV15|TRBJ2-6|medium-sized
TGTGCCACCAGCAGAGATCGCTCTGGGGCCAACGTCCTGACTTTC
CATSRDRSGANVLTF
>NA|TRBV20-1|TRBJ1-1|NA
TGCAGTGCTAGTGCGGCAAGGGGTGTTAAGGGCACTGAAGCTTTCTTT
CSASAARGVKGTEAFF
>NA|TRBV5-1|TRBJ2-7|NA
TGCGCCAGCAAGGGCCGCCCCTACGAGCAGTACTTC
CASKGRPYEQYF
>NA|TRBV3-1|TRBJ1-5|medium-sized
TGTGCCAGCAGTCCCCCCGGGGGCCATCAGCCCCAGCATTTT
CASSPPGGHQPQHF
>NA|TRBV6-5|TRBJ2-7|few
TGTGCCAGCAGTTACCTCGGGTCCTACGAGCAGTACTTC
CASSYLGSYEQYF
>NA|TRBV2|TRBJ2-3|few
TGTGCCAGCAGTGAAGACTACACAGATACGCAGTATTTT
CASSEDYTDTQYF
>NA|TRBV3-1|TRBJ1-1|NA
TGTGCCAGCAGCCCCCGAAGTGGACGTGCAAACACTGAAGCTTTCTTT
CASSPRSGRANTEAFF
>NA|TRBV30|TRBJ1-3|many
TGTGCCTGGAGTAGATGGGACTGGGACTCTGGAAACACCATATATTTT
CAWSRWDWDSGNTIYF
>TRBD2|TRBV20-1|TRBJ2-1|NA
TGCAGTGCCCGAGGGACTAGCGGGAGGGCCGGTGAGCAGTTCTTC
CSARGTSGRAGEQFF
>NA|TRBV6-4|TRBJ1-6|many
TGTGCCAGCAGTGAGGACAATAATTCACCCCTCCACTTT
CASSEDNNSPLHF
>NA|TRBV3-1|TRBJ2-7|medium-sized
TGTGCCAGCAGCCAGTTGGGGGGGCGATTAACCTACGAGCAGTACTTC
CASSQLGGRLTYEQYF
>NA|TRBV24-1|TRBJ1-2|many
TGTGCCACCAGTGATGCATCTCTGGGGGGCTACGCCTTC
CATSDASLGGYAF
>NA|TRBV4-1|TRBJ2-7|NA
TGCGCCAGCAGCCAAGAGATTGCAGGGGTCTACGAGCAGTACTTC
CASSQEIAGVYEQYF
>NA|TRBV5-1|TRBJ2-5|NA
TGCGCCAGCAGGTCTCAGGGATCGTGGGAGACCCAGTACTTC
CASRSQGSWETQYF
>TRBD2|TRBV20-1|TRBJ2-5|NA
TGCAGTGCTAGAGATCGGGGGACTAGCGGGAGGCCGAAAGATACCCAGTACTTC
CSARDRGTSGRPKDTQYF
>NA|TRBV7-2|TRBJ2-7|NA
TGTGCCAGCAGCTTAGAGGGGAATTACTACGAGCAGTACTTC
CASSLEGNYYEQYF
>NA|TRBV3-1|TRBJ2-7|medium-sized
TGTGCCAGCAGCCAAGATCGAACGGGGTACTACGAGCAGTACTTC
CASSQDRTGYYEQYF